Listed below are T cell receptor beta chains from one sample, sequenced in a study of blood T cell repertoires in COVID-19. Sequenced by immunoSEQ multiplex PCR; TCRdb stores in-frame clones only, minus some. The data show 40,000 to 55,000 clones, about 90% seen once. Source material: peripheral blood. The receptors derive from a human donor in a cohort sampled during active COVID-19. The CDR3 runs from the conserved cysteine through the conserved F or W. A D gene is named only where the DNA matches it firmly. The size field is filled for only some rows; it gives once, few, many or a size class.

clone size	D gene	V gene	J gene	CDR3 length	CDR3 protein	CDR3 DNA
NA	NA	TRBV6-5	TRBJ1-1	14	CASSSWQGNTEAFF	TGTGCCAGCAGTTCATGGCAGGGGAACACTGAAGCTTTCTTT
NA	TRBD1	TRBV14	TRBJ1-4	16	CASSPLGDRNNEKLFF	TGTGCCAGCAGCCCCCTAGGGGACAGAAATAATGAAAAACTGTTTTTT
NA	NA	TRBV7-2	TRBJ2-7	14	CASSLAKDSIEQYF	TGTGCCAGCAGCTTAGCGAAGGACTCTATCGAGCAGTACTTC
NA	TRBD2	TRBV4-3	TRBJ2-1	16	CASSQDRPSGYNEQFF	TGCGCCAGCAGCCAAGATCGTCCTAGCGGCTACAATGAGCAGTTCTTC
NA	TRBD1	TRBV5-3	TRBJ1-5	14	CARRRGQGNQPQHF	TGTGCCAGAAGGCGAGGACAGGGCAATCAGCCCCAGCATTTT
NA	NA	TRBV5-1	TRBJ1-2	14	CASSLEGEPYGYTF	TGCGCCAGCAGCTTGGAAGGGGAACCGTATGGCTACACCTTC
once	NA	TRBV4-1	TRBJ1-2	17	CASSQEVVRGPAYGYTF	TGCGCCAGCAGCCAAGAAGTTGTCAGGGGCCCGGCCTATGGCTACACCTTC
NA	TRBD2	TRBV7-3	TRBJ2-3	18	CASSLLAGSSSMSSTQYF	TGTGCCAGCAGCTTGCTAGCGGGGTCCTCTTCAATGTCGTCTACGCAGTATTTT
NA	TRBD1	TRBV4-3	TRBJ1-4	17	CASSLEGQGASGEKLFF	TGCGCCAGCAGCCTAGAAGGACAGGGTGCTTCGGGGGAAAAACTGTTTTTT
NA	NA	TRBV11-2	TRBJ2-1	14	CASSFEGGWNEQFF	TGTGCCAGCAGCTTTGAAGGGGGTTGGAATGAGCAGTTCTTC
NA	TRBD1	TRBV15	TRBJ2-1	15	CATSIGGQGRNEQFF	TGTGCCACCAGCATAGGGGGACAGGGGAGGAATGAGCAGTTCTTC
NA	NA	TRBV18	TRBJ2-7	13	CASSPLDSHEQYF	TGTGCCAGCTCACCACTAGACAGCCACGAGCAGTACTTC
once	NA	TRBV9	TRBJ1-2	14	CASSPSRRGVGYTF	TGTGCCAGCAGCCCCAGTCGTAGGGGCGTTGGCTACACCTTC
once	NA	TRBV15	TRBJ1-5	14	CATSRDLADQPQHF	TGTGCCACCAGCAGAGATCTGGCAGATCAGCCCCAGCATTTT
NA	NA	TRBV5-4	TRBJ2-5	14	CASSPPTAQETQYF	TGTGCCAGCAGCCCGCCGACTGCACAAGAGACCCAGTACTTC
once	TRBD2	TRBV6-2/TRBV6-3	TRBJ2-2	16	CASSLGTSGNTGELFF	TGTGCCAGCAGTTTGGGCACTAGCGGAAACACCGGGGAGCTGTTTTTT
NA	TRBD2	TRBV27	TRBJ2-7	14	CASSRRTSLYEQYF	TGTGCCAGCAGTAGAAGGACTAGCTTGTACGAGCAGTACTTC
NA	TRBD1	TRBV6-5	TRBJ1-1	13	CASRGQGLTEAFF	TGTGCCAGCCGGGGACAGGGACTCACTGAAGCTTTCTTT
NA	TRBD1	TRBV7-3	TRBJ2-2	16	CASSTQDRMNTGELFF	TGTGCCAGCAGCACCCAGGACAGGATGAACACCGGGGAGCTGTTTTTT
NA	TRBD2	TRBV7-6	TRBJ2-1	20	CASSVSRQRGGLSSYNEQFF	TGTGCCAGCAGCGTTAGTCGGCAGCGGGGGGGGCTAAGCTCCTACAATGAGCAGTTCTTC
NA	NA	TRBV5-4	TRBJ1-1	13	CASSSSRNTEAFF	TGTGCCAGCAGCTCTTCCAGAAACACTGAAGCTTTCTTT
NA	NA	TRBV4-2	TRBJ2-1	13	CASSQVLDNEQFF	TGTGCCAGCAGCCAAGTGTTAGACAATGAGCAGTTCTTC
once	NA	TRBV27	TRBJ1-1	15	CASSLSDSMNTEAFF	TGTGCCAGCAGTTTATCAGACAGTATGAACACTGAAGCTTTCTTT
once	TRBD2	TRBV7-9	TRBJ2-1	13	CASAGLPNNEQFF	TGTGCCAGCGCGGGACTACCAAACAATGAGCAGTTCTTC
once	NA	TRBV19	TRBJ2-5	14	CASANRVSQETQYF	TGTGCCAGTGCTAACAGGGTTTCCCAAGAGACCCAGTACTTC
NA	NA	TRBV30	TRBJ2-7	12	CAWGWGDYEQYF	TGTGCCTGGGGATGGGGCGACTACGAGCAGTACTTC
NA	NA	TRBV4-1	TRBJ1-2	9	CASSQVRGF	TGCGCCAGCAGCCAAGTCCGGGGTTTC
NA	TRBD1	TRBV27	TRBJ2-4	14	CASSLGPGQATQYF	TGTGCCAGCAGTTTAGGTCCAGGACAGGCTACTCAGTACTTC
NA	TRBD2	TRBV10-3	TRBJ2-3	17	CAISDRRTSGNTDTQYF	TGTGCCATCAGTGACCGACGGACTAGCGGGAACACAGATACGCAGTATTTT
NA	NA	TRBV30	TRBJ1-1	17	CAWSAVRGCKRNTEAFF	TGTGCCTGGAGTGCGGTCAGGGGTTGTAAACGGAACACTGAAGCTTTCTTT
NA	TRBD1	TRBV5-5	TRBJ2-5	13	CASRLTGDETQYF	TGTGCCAGCAGGCTGACAGGGGACGAGACCCAGTACTTC
once	NA	TRBV28	TRBJ2-3	12	CASSSGTDTQYF	TGTGCCAGCAGTTCCGGCACAGATACGCAGTATTTT
NA	TRBD1	TRBV28	TRBJ1-6	15	CASRETGTKNSPLHF	TGTGCCAGCAGAGAGACAGGGACCAAAAATTCACCCCTCCACTTT
NA	NA	TRBV6-6	TRBJ2-1	16	CASISGRRGRDNEQFF	TGTGCCAGCATTTCTGGGCGCAGGGGCAGAGACAATGAGCAGTTCTTC
NA	NA	TRBV18	TRBJ2-4	15	CASSPQGVQGTIQYF	TGTGCCAGCTCACCACAAGGGGTCCAGGGGACCATTCAGTACTTC
NA	NA	TRBV5-1	TRBJ2-3	13	CASSRGSTDTQYF	TGCGCCAGCAGCCGGGGGTCCACAGATACGCAGTATTTT
NA	NA	TRBV6-6	TRBJ1-2	15	CASSYSSGVGYGYTF	TGTGCCAGCAGTTACTCATCGGGGGTAGGCTATGGCTACACCTTC
once	NA	TRBV2	TRBJ1-3	15	CASSEGLTAGNTIYF	TGTGCCAGCAGTGAAGGGCTGACAGCTGGAAACACCATATATTTT
NA	TRBD2	TRBV27	TRBJ2-1	13	CASKALGGRAQFF	TGTGCCAGCAAGGCTCTCGGCGGGAGGGCTCAGTTCTTC
NA	TRBD2	TRBV27	TRBJ2-1	15	CASTFSGGAENEQFF	TGTGCCAGCACCTTTAGCGGGGGGGCTGAGAATGAGCAGTTCTTC
NA	TRBD1	TRBV7-9	TRBJ2-7	16	CASSPGTDKLSYEQYF	TGTGCCAGCAGCCCCGGGACAGATAAATTATCCTACGAGCAGTACTTC
once	NA	TRBV12-3/TRBV12-4	TRBJ1-2	12	CASSVHREGYTF	TGTGCCAGCAGTGTACACAGGGAAGGCTACACCTTC
NA	NA	TRBV3-1/TRBV3-2	TRBJ2-5	15	CASSQEVVAKETQYF	TGTGCCAGCAGCCAAGAAGTAGTAGCTAAGGAGACCCAGTACTTC
once	NA	TRBV6-5	TRBJ2-3	13	CASRGTGEDTQYF	TGTGCCAGCAGGGGCACGGGGGAGGATACGCAGTATTTT
NA	TRBD1	TRBV12-5	TRBJ2-1	17	CASGLGDWRTGRNEQFF	TGTGCTAGTGGTTTGGGGGATTGGAGGACAGGGAGAAATGAGCAGTTCTTC
NA	NA	TRBV19	TRBJ2-7	13	CASSINLAYEQYF	TGTGCCAGTAGTATTAATTTAGCCTACGAGCAGTACTTC
NA	TRBD2	TRBV27	TRBJ2-2	15	CASRLAGGRTGELFF	TGTGCCAGCAGACTAGCGGGAGGGAGAACCGGGGAGCTGTTTTTT
NA	NA	TRBV5-1	TRBJ1-1	14	CASSLGQANTEAFF	TGCGCCAGCAGCTTGGGACAGGCTAACACTGAAGCTTTCTTT
NA	NA	TRBV30	TRBJ2-3	13	CAQLGRSTDTQYF	TGTGCCCAACTGGGGCGGAGCACAGATACGCAGTATTTT
NA	NA	TRBV27	TRBJ2-5	15	CASSAGTSSQETQYF	TGTGCCAGCAGTGCCGGAACTAGCAGTCAAGAGACCCAGTACTTC
NA	NA	TRBV5-1	TRBJ1-4	15	CASSLEGGIGEKLFF	TGCGCCAGCAGCTTGGAGGGAGGGATCGGGGAAAAACTGTTTTTT
NA	NA	TRBV20-1	TRBJ2-1	12	CSASGSDNEQFF	TGCAGTGCTAGTGGGTCGGACAATGAGCAGTTCTTC
NA	TRBD2	TRBV9	TRBJ2-5	16	CASSLSGKRSQETQYF	TGTGCCAGCAGCCTAAGCGGGAAAAGGTCCCAAGAGACCCAGTACTTC
NA	NA	TRBV18	TRBJ2-5	16	CASSPRGRGIQETQYF	TGTGCCAGCTCACCTAGGGGGCGCGGGATTCAAGAGACCCAGTACTTC